What follows describes a single TCR beta chain. The antigen is undetermined. One end of the junction fails to match germline, which may point to a read error. This sample was taken from a study of T-cell memory formation after mild COVID-19. Study-level background: TCR clusters mostly belonged to single donors. Regarding the study as a whole: Second-wave clones reaching peak frequency on day 37 lacked confirmed SARS-CoV-2 specificity. Among contracting clones, CD4+ were mainly CM/EM and CD8+ enriched in EMRA.

The CDR3 length is 13 residues. Germline V gives CDR1 LNHNV, CDR2 YYDKDF (reference sequence). TCRdb fed the 5' RACE reads into MiXCR, producing one record per CDR3 protein. The sample consists of over 450,000 distinct CDR3 sequences, about a fifth of them appearing once. This sequence originates from an adult woman who had mild COVID-19 (a few samples of this study predate the infection). Cell type and time point are not known. The chain uses TRBV15 and TRBJ2-5; perhaps TRBD2 as D (6 bases). Sequencing was done on a sample of PBMCs or a T cell subset sorted from them (not recorded which). The CDR3 coding sequence is TGTGCCACCAGCAGAGGGACGGGGGACTGGTGGGACTTC. As protein: CATSRGTGDWWDF. The full variable domain, completed using reference TRBV15 and TRBJ2-5, is DAMVIQNPRYQVTQFGKPVTLSCSQTLNHNVMYWYQQKSSQAPKLLFHYYDKDFNNEADTPDNFQSRRPNTSFCFLDIRSPGLGDTAMYLCATSRGTGDWWDFGPGTRLLVL.